This T cell receptor (beta chain) was sequenced during a study of control samples from healthy donors and cancer patients (dated by TCRdb to about 2020). Library method: the immunoSEQ multiplex PCR assay. Imported from immuneACCESS, the table was reduced by TCRdb to in-frame sequences with V and J called. These copies leave out some clones; in studies compared against another copy, an unresolved V gene accounts for under half, and the cause of the remainder is not known. This sample gives roughly 98,000 clones in total; around 80% of them show up just once. Roughly 9.8% of the sample goes to the ten largest clones. In the case of this clone: No cognate antigen has been identified for it. No much larger clone exists at a distance of one base, and base qualities are not known.

The TCR comes from an older woman in good health. The sample was blood.

The CDR3 loop reads CASSLGGRGFEKLFF. In nucleotides, the sequence is TGTGCCAGCAGCTTGGGCGGCAGGGGGTTTGAAAAACTGTTTTTT. Here the chain combines TRBV5-8 and TRBJ1-4, and 7 junctional nucleotides match TRBD1. V trim: 0 bases; J trim: 7 bases; unmatched bases: 6. For CDR1 and CDR2, the germline V gene lists SGHTS and YDEGEE. The CDR3 spans 15 residues, from the cysteine through the phenylalanine. Of all the DNA, just the CDR3 is kept, 45 bases in frame from base 1.